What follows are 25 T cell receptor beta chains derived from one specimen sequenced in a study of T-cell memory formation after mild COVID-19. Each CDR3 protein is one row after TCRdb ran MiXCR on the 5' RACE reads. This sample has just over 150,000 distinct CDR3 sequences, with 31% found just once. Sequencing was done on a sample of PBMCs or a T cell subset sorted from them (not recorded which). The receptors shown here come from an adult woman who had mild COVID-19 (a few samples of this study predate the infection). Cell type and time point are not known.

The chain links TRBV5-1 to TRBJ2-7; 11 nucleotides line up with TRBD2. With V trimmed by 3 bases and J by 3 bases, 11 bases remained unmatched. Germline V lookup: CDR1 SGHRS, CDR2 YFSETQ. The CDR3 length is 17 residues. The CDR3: CASSWGLLAGGYYEQYF. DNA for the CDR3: TGCGCCAGCAGCTGGGGGCTCCTAGCGGGGGGCTACTACGAGCAGTACTTC.

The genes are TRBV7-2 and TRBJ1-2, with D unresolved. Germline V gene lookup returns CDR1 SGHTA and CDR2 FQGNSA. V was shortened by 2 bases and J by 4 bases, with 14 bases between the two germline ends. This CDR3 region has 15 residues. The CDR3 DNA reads TGTGCCAGCAGCTTACGCCCTGAAGGGCCCTATGGCTACACCTTC. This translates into CASSLRPEGPYGYTF.

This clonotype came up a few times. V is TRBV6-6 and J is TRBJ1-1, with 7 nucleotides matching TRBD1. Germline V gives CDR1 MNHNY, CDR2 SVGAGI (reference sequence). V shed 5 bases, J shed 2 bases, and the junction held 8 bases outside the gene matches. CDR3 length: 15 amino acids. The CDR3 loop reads CASSPSQGTNTEAFF. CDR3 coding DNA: TGTGCCAGCAGTCCATCACAGGGGACAAACACTGAAGCTTTCTTT.

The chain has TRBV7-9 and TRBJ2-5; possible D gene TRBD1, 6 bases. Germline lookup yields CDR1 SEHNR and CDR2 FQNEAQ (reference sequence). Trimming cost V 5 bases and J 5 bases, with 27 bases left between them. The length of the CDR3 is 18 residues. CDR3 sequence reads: CASSLNQGRATARETQYF. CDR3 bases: TGTGCCAGCAGCCTTAATCAGGGGAGAGCGACAGCGCGGGAGACCCAGTACTTC.

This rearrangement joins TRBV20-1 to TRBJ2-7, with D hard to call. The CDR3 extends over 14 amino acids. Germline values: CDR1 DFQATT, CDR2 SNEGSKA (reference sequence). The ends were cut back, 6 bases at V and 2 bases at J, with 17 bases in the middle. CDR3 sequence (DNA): TGCAGTGCCACTTTAAGGGATTCGGCCTACGAGCAGTACTTC. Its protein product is CSATLRDSAYEQYF.

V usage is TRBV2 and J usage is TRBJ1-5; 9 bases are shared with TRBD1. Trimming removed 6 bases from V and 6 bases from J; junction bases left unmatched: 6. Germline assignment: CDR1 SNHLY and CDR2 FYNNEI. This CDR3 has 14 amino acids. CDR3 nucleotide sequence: TGTGCCAGCAGACCGGGACAGGGAGGTCAGCCCCAGCATTTT. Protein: CASRPGQGGQPQHF. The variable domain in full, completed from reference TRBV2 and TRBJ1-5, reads EPEVTQTPSHQVTQMGQEVILRCVPISNHLYFYWYRQILGQKVEFLVSFYNNEISEKSEIFDDQFSVERPDGSNFTLKIRSTKLEDSAMYFCASRPGQGGQPQHFGDGTRLSIL.

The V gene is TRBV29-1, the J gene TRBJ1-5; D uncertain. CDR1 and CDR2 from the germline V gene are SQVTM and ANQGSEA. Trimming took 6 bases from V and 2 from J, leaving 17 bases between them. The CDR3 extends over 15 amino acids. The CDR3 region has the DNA TGCAGCGTAACCTCATCTGTTCTGGGCAATCAGCCCCAGCATTTT. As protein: CSVTSSVLGNQPQHF.

The CDR3 reads CASSPFLQGQSNNEQFF. The DNA of the CDR3 is TGTGCCAGCAGTCCCTTCCTCCAAGGCCAAAGTAACAATGAGCAGTTCTTC. The chain couples TRBV12-3 or TRBV12-4 to TRBJ2-1; no reliable D call. This CDR3 has 17 residues. Between the trimmed V and J ends, which lost 5 bases and 5 bases, there was a span of 22 bases.

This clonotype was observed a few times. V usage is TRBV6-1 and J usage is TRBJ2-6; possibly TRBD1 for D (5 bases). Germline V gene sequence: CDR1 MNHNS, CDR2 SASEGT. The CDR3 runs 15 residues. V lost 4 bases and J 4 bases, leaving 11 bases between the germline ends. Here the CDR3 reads CASSVMGRGANVLTF. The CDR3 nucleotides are TGTGCCAGCAGTGTCATGGGGCGCGGGGCCAACGTCCTGACTTTC.

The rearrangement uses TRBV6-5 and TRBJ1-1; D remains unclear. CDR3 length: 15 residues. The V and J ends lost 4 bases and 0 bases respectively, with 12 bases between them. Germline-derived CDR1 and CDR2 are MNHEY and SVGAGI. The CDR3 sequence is CASSFRPSMNTEAFF. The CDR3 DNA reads TGTGCCAGCAGTTTCAGACCCTCCATGAACACTGAAGCTTTCTTT.

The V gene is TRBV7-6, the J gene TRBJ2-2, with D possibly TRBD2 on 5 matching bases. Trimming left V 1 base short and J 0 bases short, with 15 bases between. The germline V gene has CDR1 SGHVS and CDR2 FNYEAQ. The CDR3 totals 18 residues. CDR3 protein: CASSLGLGSPSNTGELFF. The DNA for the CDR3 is TGTGCCAGCAGCTTAGGGTTGGGGAGCCCGTCGAACACCGGGGAGCTGTTTTTT.

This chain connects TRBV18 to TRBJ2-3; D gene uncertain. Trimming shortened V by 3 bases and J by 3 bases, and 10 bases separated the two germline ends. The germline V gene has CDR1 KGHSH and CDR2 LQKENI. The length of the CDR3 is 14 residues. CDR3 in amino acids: CASSPSETTDTQYF. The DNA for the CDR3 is TGTGCCAGCTCACCCAGTGAGACGACAGATACGCAGTATTTT.

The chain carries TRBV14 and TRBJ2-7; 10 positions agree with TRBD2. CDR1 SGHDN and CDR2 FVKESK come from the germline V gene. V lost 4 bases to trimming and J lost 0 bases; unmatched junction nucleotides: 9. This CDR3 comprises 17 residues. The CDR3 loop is CASSPTGSSGSSYEQYF. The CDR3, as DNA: TGTGCCAGCAGCCCCACGGGGTCTAGCGGGAGCTCCTACGAGCAGTACTTC.

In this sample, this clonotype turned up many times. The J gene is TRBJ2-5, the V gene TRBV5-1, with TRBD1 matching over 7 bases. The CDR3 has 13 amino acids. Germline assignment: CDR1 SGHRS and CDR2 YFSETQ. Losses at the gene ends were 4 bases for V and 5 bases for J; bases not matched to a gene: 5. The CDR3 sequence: CASSLTGVETQYF. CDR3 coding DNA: TGCGCCAGCAGCCTTACAGGGGTGGAGACCCAGTACTTC.

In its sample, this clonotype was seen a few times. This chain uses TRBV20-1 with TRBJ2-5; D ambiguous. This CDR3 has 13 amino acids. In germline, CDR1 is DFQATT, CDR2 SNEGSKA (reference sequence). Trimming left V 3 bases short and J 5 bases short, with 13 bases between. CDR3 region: CSARATFRETQYF. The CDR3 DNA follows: TGCAGTGCTAGGGCTACTTTTAGGGAGACCCAGTACTTC.

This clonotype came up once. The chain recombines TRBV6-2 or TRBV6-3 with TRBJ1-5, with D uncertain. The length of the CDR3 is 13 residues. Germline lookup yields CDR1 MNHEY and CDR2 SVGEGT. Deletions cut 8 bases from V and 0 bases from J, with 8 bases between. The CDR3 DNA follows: TGTGCCAGCCGTCCTACTAGCAATCAGCCCCAGCATTTT. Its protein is CASRPTSNQPQHF.

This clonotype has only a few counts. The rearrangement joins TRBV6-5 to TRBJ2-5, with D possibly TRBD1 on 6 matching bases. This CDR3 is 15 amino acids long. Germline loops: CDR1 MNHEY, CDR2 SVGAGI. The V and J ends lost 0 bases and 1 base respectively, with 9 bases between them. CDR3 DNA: TGTGCCAGCAGTTACTCAGGGGGTCCCCAAGAGACCCAGTACTTC. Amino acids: CASSYSGGPQETQYF.

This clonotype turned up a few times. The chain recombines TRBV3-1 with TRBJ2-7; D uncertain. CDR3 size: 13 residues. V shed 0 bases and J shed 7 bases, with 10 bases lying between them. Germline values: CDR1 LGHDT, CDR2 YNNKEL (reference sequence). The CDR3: CASSQDHSWEQYF. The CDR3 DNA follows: TGTGCCAGCAGCCAAGATCACTCTTGGGAGCAGTACTTC.

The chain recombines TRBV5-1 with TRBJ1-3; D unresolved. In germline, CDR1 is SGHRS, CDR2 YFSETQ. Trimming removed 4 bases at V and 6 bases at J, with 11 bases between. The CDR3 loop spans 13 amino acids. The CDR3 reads CASSNSAENTIYF. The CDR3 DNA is TGCGCCAGCAGCAACTCAGCGGAAAACACCATATATTTT.

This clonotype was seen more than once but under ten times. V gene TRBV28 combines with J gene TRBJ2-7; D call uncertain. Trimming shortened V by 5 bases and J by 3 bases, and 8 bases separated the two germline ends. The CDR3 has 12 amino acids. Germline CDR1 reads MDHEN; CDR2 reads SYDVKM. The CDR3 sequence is CASSPYYYEQYF. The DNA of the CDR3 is TGTGCCAGCAGTCCCTACTACTACGAGCAGTACTTC.

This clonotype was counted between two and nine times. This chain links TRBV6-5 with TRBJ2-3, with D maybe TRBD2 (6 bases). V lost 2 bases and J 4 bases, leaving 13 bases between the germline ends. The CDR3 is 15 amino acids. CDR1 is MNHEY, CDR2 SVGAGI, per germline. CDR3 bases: TGTGCCAGCAGTTACGGGACTGCGCGTTCAGATACGCAGTATTTT. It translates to CASSYGTARSDTQYF.

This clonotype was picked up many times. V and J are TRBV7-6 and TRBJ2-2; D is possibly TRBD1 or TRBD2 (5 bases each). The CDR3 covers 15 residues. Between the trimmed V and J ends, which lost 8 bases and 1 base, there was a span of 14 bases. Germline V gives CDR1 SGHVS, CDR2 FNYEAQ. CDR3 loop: CASGTGIRNTGELFF. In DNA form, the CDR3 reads TGTGCCAGCGGGACCGGGATAAGGAACACCGGGGAGCTGTTTTTT.

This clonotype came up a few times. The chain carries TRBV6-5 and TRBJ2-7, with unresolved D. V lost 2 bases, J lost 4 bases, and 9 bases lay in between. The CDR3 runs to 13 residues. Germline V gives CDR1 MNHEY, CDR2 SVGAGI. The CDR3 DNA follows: TGTGCCAGCAGTTACAGAGACACTTACGAGCAGTACTTC. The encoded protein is CASSYRDTYEQYF.

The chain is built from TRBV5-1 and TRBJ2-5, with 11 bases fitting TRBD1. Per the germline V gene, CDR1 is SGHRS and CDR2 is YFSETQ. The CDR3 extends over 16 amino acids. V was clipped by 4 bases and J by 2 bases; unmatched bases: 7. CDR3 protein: CASSTGQGGGQETQYF. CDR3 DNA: TGCGCCAGCAGCACGGGACAGGGGGGCGGGCAAGAGACCCAGTACTTC.

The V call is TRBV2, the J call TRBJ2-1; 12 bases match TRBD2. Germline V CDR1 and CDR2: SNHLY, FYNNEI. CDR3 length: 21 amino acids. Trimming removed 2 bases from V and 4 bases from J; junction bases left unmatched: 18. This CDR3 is CASSELPPQSLAGGPYNEQFF. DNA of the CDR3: TGTGCCAGCAGTGAACTTCCCCCCCAATCTCTAGCGGGGGGGCCTTACAATGAGCAGTTCTTC.